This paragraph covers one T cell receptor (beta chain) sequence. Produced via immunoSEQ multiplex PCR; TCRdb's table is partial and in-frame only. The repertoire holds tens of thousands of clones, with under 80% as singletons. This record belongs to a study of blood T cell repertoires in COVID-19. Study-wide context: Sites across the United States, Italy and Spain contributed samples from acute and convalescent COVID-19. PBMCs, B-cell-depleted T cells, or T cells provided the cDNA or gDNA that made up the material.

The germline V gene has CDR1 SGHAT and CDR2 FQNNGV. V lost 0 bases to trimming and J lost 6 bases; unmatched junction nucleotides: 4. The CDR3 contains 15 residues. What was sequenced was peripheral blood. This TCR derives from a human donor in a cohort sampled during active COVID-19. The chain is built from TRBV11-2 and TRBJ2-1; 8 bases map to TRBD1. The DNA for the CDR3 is TGTGCCAGCAGCTTAGATGGGGGGACAGGCAATGAGCAGTTCTTC. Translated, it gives CASSLDGGTGNEQFF.